This T cell receptor (beta chain) originates from a study of T cell responses to AZD1222 COVID-19 vaccine. The study, taken as a whole, reports: Just a handful of AZD1222 recipients tested seropositive at baseline.

Measured with immunoSEQ multiplex PCR; TCRdb has only the in-frame clones, and not every one. In the table there are 140,000 or so clones, roughly nine tenths of which are singletons. As for this clone: Its cognate antigen is unknown.

This CDR3 comprises 15 residues. Germline assignment: CDR1 LNHNV and CDR2 YYDKDF (reference sequence). V lost 5 bases to trimming and J lost 4 bases, with 15 bases between them. The sequencing here drew on peripheral blood, taken 28 days after the second AZD1222 dose. The sequence was obtained from an adult who received the AZD1222 COVID-19 vaccine. This sequence joins TRBV15 and TRBJ2-1; D possibly corresponds to TRBD2 (6 bases). The DNA for the CDR3 is TGTGCCACCAGCCCCGGGGACTCGAAGTACAATGAGCAGTTCTTC. Translation gives CATSPGDSKYNEQFF.